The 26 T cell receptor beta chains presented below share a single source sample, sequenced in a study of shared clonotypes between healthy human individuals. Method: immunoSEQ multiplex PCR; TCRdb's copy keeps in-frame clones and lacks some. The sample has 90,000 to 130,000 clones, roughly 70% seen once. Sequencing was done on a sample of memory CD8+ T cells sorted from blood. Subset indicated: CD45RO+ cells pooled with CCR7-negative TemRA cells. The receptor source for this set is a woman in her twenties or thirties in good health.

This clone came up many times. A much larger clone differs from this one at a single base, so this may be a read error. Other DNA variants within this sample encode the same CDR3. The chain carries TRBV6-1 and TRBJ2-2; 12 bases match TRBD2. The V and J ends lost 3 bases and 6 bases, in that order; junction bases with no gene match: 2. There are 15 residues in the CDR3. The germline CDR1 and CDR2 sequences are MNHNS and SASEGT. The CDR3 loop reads CASSETSGSPGELFF. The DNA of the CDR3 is TGTGCCAGCAGTGAGACTAGCGGGAGTCCCGGGGAGCTGTTTTTT.

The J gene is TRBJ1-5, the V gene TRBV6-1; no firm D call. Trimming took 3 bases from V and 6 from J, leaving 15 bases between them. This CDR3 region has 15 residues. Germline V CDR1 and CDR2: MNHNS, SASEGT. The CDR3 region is CASSESTEGGQPQHF. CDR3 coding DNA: TGTGCCAGCAGTGAGAGCACGGAAGGCGGTCAGCCCCAGCATTTT.

CDR3 sequence reads: CASSRTTSFTDTQYF. The DNA for the CDR3 is TGTGCCAGCAGCCGCACGACTAGCTTCACAGATACGCAGTATTTT. V and J are TRBV9 and TRBJ2-3; 7 bases fit TRBD2. The CDR3 consists of 15 residues. Looked up from germline, CDR1 is SGDLS and CDR2 is YYNGEE. Trimming took 4 bases from V and 2 from J; bases not matched to a gene: 7. Variable domain in full (rest from reference TRBV9 and TRBJ2-3): DSGVTQTPKHLITATGQRVTLRCSPRSGDLSVYWYQQSLDQGLQFLIQYYNGEERAKGNILERFSAQQFPDLHSELNLSSLELGDSALYFCASSRTTSFTDTQYFGPGTRLTVL.

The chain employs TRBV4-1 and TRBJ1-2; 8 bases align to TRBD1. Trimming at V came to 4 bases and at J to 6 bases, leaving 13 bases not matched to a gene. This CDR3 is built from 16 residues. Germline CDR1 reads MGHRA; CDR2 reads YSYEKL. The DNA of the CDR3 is TGCGCCAGCAGCCTCTTCGGACAGGGAGGGACGGATGGCTACACCTTC. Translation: CASSLFGQGGTDGYTF.

The CDR3 sequence: CASSLGLSQPQHF. DNA of the CDR3: TGTGCCAGCAGCTTAGGGTTGAGTCAGCCCCAGCATTTT. The rearrangement uses TRBV7-2 and TRBJ1-5, with no clear D. Germline assignment: CDR1 SGHTA and CDR2 FQGNSA. V was clipped by 1 base and J by 6 bases, with 7 bases between them. The CDR3 contains 13 residues.

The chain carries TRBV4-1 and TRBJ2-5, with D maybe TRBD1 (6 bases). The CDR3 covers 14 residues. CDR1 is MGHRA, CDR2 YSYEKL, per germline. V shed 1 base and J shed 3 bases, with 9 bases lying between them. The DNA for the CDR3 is TGCGCCAGCAGCCAAGGGACAGAAAAAGAGACCCAGTACTTC. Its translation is CASSQGTEKETQYF.

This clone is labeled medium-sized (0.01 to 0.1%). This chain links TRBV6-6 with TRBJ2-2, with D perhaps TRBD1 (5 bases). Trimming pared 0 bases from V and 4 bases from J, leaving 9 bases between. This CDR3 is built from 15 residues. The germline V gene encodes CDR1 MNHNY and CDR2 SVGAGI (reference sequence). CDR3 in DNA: TGTGCCAGCAGTTACTCTAGACAGTCCACCGGGGAGCTGTTTTTT. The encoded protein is CASSYSRQSTGELFF.

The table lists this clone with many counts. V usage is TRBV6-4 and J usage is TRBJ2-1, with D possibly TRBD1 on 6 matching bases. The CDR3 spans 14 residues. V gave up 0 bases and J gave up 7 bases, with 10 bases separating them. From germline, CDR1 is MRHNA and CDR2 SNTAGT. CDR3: CASSDSPGANEQFF. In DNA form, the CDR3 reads TGTGCCAGCAGTGACTCTCCAGGGGCGAATGAGCAGTTCTTC.

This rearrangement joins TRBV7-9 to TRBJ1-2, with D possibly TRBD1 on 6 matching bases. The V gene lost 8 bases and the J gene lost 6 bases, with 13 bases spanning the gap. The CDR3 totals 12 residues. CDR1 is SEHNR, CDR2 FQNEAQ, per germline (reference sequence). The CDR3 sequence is CASESRGDGYTF. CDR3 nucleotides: TGTGCCAGCGAAAGCAGGGGTGATGGCTACACCTTC.

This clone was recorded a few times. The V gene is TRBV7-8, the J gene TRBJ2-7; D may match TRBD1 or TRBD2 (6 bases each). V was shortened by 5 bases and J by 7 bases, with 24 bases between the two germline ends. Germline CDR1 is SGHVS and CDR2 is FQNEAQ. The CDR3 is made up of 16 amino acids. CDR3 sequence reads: CASSPLRGWEAGEQYF. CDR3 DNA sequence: TGTGCCAGCAGCCCCCTAAGGGGGTGGGAGGCTGGGGAGCAGTACTTC.

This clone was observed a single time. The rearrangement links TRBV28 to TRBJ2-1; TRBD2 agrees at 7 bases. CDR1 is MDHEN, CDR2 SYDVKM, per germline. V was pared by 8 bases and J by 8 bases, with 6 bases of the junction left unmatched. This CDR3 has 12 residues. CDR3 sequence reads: CASGTTLDEQFF. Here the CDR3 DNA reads TGTGCCAGCGGGACTACCCTCGATGAGCAGTTCTTC.

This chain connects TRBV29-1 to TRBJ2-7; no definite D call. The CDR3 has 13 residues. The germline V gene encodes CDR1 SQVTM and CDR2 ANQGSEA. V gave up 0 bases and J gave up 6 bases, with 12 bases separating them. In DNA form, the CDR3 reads TGCAGCGTTGAAGAAGGGTGGCCATCCGAGCAGTACTTC. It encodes CSVEEGWPSEQYF.

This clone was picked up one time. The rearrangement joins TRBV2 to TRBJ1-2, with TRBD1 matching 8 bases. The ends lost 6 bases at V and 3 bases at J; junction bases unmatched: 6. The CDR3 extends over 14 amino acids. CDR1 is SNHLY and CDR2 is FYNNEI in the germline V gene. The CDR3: CASSALTGDYGYTF. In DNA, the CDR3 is TGTGCCAGCAGCGCCCTGACAGGGGACTATGGCTACACCTTC.

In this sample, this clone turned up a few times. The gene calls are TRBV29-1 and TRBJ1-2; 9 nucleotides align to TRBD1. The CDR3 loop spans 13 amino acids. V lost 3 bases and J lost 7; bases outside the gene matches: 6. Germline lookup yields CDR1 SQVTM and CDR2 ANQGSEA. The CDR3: CSVDEDRGLGYTF. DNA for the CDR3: TGCAGCGTTGATGAGGACAGGGGCCTTGGCTACACCTTC.

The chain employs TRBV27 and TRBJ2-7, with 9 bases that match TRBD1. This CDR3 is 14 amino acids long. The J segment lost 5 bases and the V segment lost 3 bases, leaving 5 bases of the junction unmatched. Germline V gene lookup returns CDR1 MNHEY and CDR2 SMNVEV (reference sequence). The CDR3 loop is CASSFRTGDHEQYF. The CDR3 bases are TGTGCCAGCAGTTTCAGGACAGGGGATCACGAGCAGTACTTC.

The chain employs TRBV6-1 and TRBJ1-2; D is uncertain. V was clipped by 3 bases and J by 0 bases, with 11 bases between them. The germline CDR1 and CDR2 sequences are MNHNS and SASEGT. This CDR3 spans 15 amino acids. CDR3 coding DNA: TGTGCCAGCAGTGAGGCGGTTAGTCCTAACTATGGCTACACCTTC. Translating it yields CASSEAVSPNYGYTF.

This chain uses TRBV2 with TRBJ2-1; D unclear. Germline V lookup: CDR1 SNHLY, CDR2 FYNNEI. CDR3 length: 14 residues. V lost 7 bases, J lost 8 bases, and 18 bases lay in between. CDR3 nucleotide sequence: TGTGCCAGCATCGACTTTATTTTACCCCATGAGCAGTTCTTC. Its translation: CASIDFILPHEQFF.

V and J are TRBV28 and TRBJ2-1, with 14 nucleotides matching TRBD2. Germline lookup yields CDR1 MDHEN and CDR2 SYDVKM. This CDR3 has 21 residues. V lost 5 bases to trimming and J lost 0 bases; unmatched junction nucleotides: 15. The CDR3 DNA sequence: TGTGCCAGCAGTCCTTATGCCCCGGGACTAGCGGGAGTGTTCTCCTACAATGAGCAGTTCTTC. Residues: CASSPYAPGLAGVFSYNEQFF. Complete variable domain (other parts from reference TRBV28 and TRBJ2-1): DVKVTQSSRYLVKRTGEKVFLECVQDMDHENMFWYRQDPGLGLRLIYFSYDVKMKEKGDIPEGYSVSREKKERFSLILESASTNQTSMYLCASSPYAPGLAGVFSYNEQFFGPGTRLTVL.

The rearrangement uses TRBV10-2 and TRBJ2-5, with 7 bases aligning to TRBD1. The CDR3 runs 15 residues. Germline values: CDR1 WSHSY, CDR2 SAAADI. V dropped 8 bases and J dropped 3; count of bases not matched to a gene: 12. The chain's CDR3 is CASARFRGIKETQYF. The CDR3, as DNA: TGCGCCAGCGCGCGATTCAGGGGGATAAAAGAGACCCAGTACTTC.

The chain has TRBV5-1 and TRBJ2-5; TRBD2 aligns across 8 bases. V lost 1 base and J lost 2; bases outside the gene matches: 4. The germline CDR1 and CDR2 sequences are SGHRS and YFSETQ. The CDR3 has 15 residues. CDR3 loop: CASSLMGLGQETQYF. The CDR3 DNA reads TGCGCCAGCAGCTTGATGGGACTAGGACAAGAGACCCAGTACTTC.

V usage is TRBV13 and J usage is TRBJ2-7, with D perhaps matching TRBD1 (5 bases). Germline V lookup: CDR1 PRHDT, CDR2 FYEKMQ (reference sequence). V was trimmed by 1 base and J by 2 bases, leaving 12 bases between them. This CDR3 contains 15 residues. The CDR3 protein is CASSLAGPNTYEQYF. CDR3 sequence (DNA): TGTGCCAGCAGCTTAGCAGGGCCCAACACCTACGAGCAGTACTTC.

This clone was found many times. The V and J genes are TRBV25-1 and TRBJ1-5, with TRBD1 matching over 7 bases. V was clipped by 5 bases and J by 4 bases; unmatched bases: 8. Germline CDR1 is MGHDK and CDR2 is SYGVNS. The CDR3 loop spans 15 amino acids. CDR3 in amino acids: CASSPLEQGNQPQHF. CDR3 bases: TGTGCCAGCAGTCCCCTCGAACAGGGGAATCAGCCCCAGCATTTT.

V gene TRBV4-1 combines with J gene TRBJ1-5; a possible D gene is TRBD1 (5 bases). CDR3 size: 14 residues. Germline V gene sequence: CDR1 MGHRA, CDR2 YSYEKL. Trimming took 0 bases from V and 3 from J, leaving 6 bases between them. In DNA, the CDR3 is TGCGCCAGCAGCCAAGAGGGGGACAATCAGCCCCAGCATTTT. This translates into CASSQEGDNQPQHF.

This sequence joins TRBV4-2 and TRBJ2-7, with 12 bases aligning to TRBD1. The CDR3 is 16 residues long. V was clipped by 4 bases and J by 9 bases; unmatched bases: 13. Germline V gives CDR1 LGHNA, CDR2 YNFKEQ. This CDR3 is CASSLETGTGGAGQYF. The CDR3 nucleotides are TGTGCCAGCAGCCTCGAAACCGGGACAGGGGGCGCGGGGCAGTACTTC.

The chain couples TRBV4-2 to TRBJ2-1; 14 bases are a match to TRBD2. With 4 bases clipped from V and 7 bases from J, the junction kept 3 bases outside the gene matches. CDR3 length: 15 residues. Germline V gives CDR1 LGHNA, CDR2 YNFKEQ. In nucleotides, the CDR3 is TGTGCCAGCAGCCGACTAGCGGGAGGGTATAATGAGCAGTTCTTC. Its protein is CASSRLAGGYNEQFF.

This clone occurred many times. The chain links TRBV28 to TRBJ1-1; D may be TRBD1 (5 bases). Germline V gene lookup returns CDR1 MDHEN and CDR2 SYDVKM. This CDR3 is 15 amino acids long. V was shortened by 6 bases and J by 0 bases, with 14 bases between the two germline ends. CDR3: CASRERGSMNTEAFF. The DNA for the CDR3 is TGTGCCAGCAGAGAGAGGGGCTCCATGAACACTGAAGCTTTCTTT.